This T cell receptor (beta chain) emerged from a study of blood T cell repertoires in COVID-19. Turning to the study itself: From the United States, Italy and Spain came samples of acute and convalescent COVID-19. PBMCs, B-cell-depleted T cells, or T cells provided the cDNA or gDNA that made up the material.

Original processing methods: Amplification of reference gene primers was used by the study to estimate nucleated cell counts. The table came from immunoSEQ multiplex PCR; TCRdb's copy has only in-frame clones and leaves some out. The V and J calls and clone size come from that table; D and trimming were worked out from the DNA. The sample holds about 35,000 clones; about four fifths are singletons and the top ten take roughly 37%. This TCR came from a man older than 75 with active or convalescent COVID-19. Input material: peripheral blood.

CDR3 DNA sequence: TGTGCCAGCAGTAGAGACAGGTCCAGAACTGAAGCTTTCTTT. Protein: CASSRDRSRTEAFF. The chain employs TRBV27 and TRBJ1-1, with D possibly TRBD1 on 6 matching bases. The CDR3 consists of 14 residues. Trimming took 5 bases from V and 5 from J, leaving 15 bases between them. The germline gives CDR1 MNHEY, CDR2 SMNVEV (reference sequence).